Below are 11 T cell receptor beta chains sequenced from a single sample in a study of T cells after yellow fever vaccination. TCRdb passed the 5' RACE reads through MiXCR, listing each CDR3 protein once. In the table there are hundreds of thousands of distinct CDR3 sequences, about 6.2% of which are singletons. This sample comprised PBMCs, obtained 5 days after the yellow fever booster vaccination. These receptors originate from a man aged 25-45 years who received the YFV17D yellow fever vaccine.

This clonotype appeared a few times. The V call is TRBV7-2, the J call TRBJ2-3; D uncertain. The CDR3 sequence is 13 residues long. Trimming cost V 4 bases and J 5 bases, with 10 bases left between them. Germline V gene data show CDR1 as SGHTA and CDR2 as FQGNSA. CDR3 region: CASSSYDGDTQYF. The CDR3 nucleotides are TGTGCCAGCAGCTCCTACGACGGAGATACGCAGTATTTT.

This chain uses TRBV3-1 with TRBJ2-1, with 14 bases matching TRBD2. This CDR3 is built from 17 residues. Trimming at V came to 3 bases and at J to 9 bases, leaving 10 bases not matched to a gene. Germline CDR1 LGHDT, CDR2 YNNKEL (reference sequence). CDR3: CASSQVRLAGGGGEQFF. CDR3 bases: TGTGCCAGCAGCCAGGTTAGACTAGCGGGAGGGGGCGGTGAGCAGTTCTTC.

This clonotype was observed a few times. The V call is TRBV5-6, the J call TRBJ2-1, with D possibly being TRBD2 (6 bases). Germline-derived CDR1 and CDR2 are SGHDT and YYEEEE. V was clipped by 2 bases and J by 9 bases, with 18 bases between them. There are 15 residues in the CDR3. CDR3 sequence (DNA): TGTGCCAGCAGCTTTACGGGAGATCCGCCCGCTGAGCAGTTCTTC. It codes for CASSFTGDPPAEQFF.

This clonotype was recorded a few times. This chain joins TRBV20-1 and TRBJ1-1; the D gene is possibly TRBD1 (5 bases). This CDR3 contains 16 residues. Trimming stripped 0 bases from V and 1 base from J, with 15 bases between. Germline V gene lookup returns CDR1 DFQATT and CDR2 SNEGSKA (reference sequence). The CDR3 nucleotides read TGCAGTGCTAGAGACCTCAGACAGTCATCGAACACTGAAGCTTTCTTT. It encodes CSARDLRQSSNTEAFF.

Many counts were recorded for this clonotype. The chain combines TRBV18 with TRBJ2-1, with 7 bases that match TRBD2. Germline lookup yields CDR1 KGHSH and CDR2 LQKENI. The CDR3 contains 17 residues. J was trimmed by 1 base and V by 0 bases; bases with no gene match: 6. CDR3 nucleotide sequence: TGTGCCAGCTCACCACCGGGCAGCGGGGCGTCCTACAATGAGCAGTTCTTC. It specifies CASSPPGSGASYNEQFF.

This clonotype has at least ten counts. The gene calls are TRBV5-1 and TRBJ2-7; D is perhaps TRBD1 (5 bases). With 0 bases removed from V and 13 bases from J, the gap between germline ends came to 11 bases. The CDR3 is made up of 11 amino acids. CDR1 is SGHRS, CDR2 YFSETQ, per germline. The CDR3 DNA reads as TGCGCCAGCAGCTTGGGGGGCCTCACCTACTTC. This translates into CASSLGGLTYF.

The table lists this clonotype with a few counts. The J gene is TRBJ2-6, the V gene TRBV4-1; tentatively, D is TRBD1 (5 bases). Trimming shortened V by 4 bases and J by 3 bases, and 13 bases separated the two germline ends. CDR1 is MGHRA, CDR2 YSYEKL, per germline. The CDR3 length is 16 residues. The chain's CDR3 is CASSPQGYGGANVLTF. CDR3 nucleotides: TGCGCCAGCAGCCCTCAGGGTTACGGTGGGGCCAACGTCCTGACTTTC.

In its sample, this clonotype was seen many times. The J gene is TRBJ2-1, the V gene TRBV12-3 or TRBV12-4, with 10 bases aligning to TRBD2. The CDR3 has 18 amino acids. Trimming cost V 5 bases and J 5 bases; bases outside gene matches: 15. For the CDR3, the DNA is TGTGCCAGCAGTCCCGGGACTAGCGCAAACCCCAACAACAATGAGCAGTTCTTC. This sequence encodes CASSPGTSANPNNNEQFF.

A few counts support this clonotype. V usage is TRBV9 and J usage is TRBJ2-5, with 9 nucleotides matching TRBD2. V was clipped by 3 bases and J by 5 bases; unmatched bases: 8. The V gene's germline CDR1 is SGDLS and CDR2 YYNGEE. The length of the CDR3 is 15 residues. CDR3 in amino acids: CASSGAGGPRETQYF. DNA for the CDR3: TGTGCCAGCAGCGGGGCGGGAGGGCCTCGGGAGACCCAGTACTTC.

This clonotype was counted many times. V and J are TRBV9 and TRBJ1-5; tentatively, D is TRBD1 (5 bases). V lost 4 bases and J 2 bases, leaving 16 bases between the germline ends. This CDR3 is built from 16 residues. CDR1 SGDLS and CDR2 YYNGEE come from the germline V gene. The CDR3 DNA follows: TGTGCCAGCAGCTCTGGGACGGGTTCGGGCAATCAGCCCCAGCATTTT. As protein: CASSSGTGSGNQPQHF.

The chain is built from TRBV29-1 and TRBJ2-5; no firm D call. Trimming removed 3 bases at V and 5 bases at J, with 4 bases between. Germline loops: CDR1 SQVTM, CDR2 ANQGSEA. CDR3 size: 10 residues. CDR3 coding DNA: TGCAGCGTTGAGGAGGAGACCCAGTACTTC. Translation: CSVEEETQYF.